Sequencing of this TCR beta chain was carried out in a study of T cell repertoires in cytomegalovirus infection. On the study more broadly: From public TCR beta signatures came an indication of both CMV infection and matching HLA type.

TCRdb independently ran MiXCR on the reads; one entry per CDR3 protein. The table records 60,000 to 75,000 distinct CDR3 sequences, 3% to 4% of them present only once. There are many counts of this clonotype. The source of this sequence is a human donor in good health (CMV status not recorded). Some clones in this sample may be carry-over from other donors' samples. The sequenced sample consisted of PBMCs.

The CDR3 is CASSYDYLGNEQFF. The CDR3 DNA reads as TGTGCCAGCAGTTACGATTATTTAGGGAATGAGCAGTTCTTC. The chain is built from TRBV6-2 or TRBV6-3 and TRBJ2-1; no clear D gene. Germline loops: CDR1 MNHEY, CDR2 SVGEGT. V lost 2 bases and J lost 7, with 12 bases in between. CDR3 size: 14 residues.